A single sample is the source of the 23 T cell receptor beta chains below, sequenced in a study of blood T cell repertoires in COVID-19. Produced via immunoSEQ multiplex PCR; TCRdb's table is partial and in-frame only. The repertoire holds about 260,000 clones, with about nine tenths as singletons. Sample: PBMCs or T cells enriched from blood (not recorded which). The receptor source for this set is a man between 45 and 60 years old who had been exposed to COVID-19.

The chain recombines TRBV27 with TRBJ1-6, with TRBD1 matching over 8 bases. From germline, CDR1 is MNHEY and CDR2 SMNVEV (reference sequence). V trimming: 6 bases; J trimming: 14 bases; junction bases outside the gene matches: 9. CDR3 length: 13 residues. The CDR3 nucleotides read TGTGCCAGCAGGTCCCAGGGGGCTTTCGCCCTCCACTTT. This sequence encodes CASRSQGAFALHF.

This clone was found once. The chain recombines TRBV14 with TRBJ2-3; 10 nucleotides match TRBD2. The germline gives CDR1 SGHDN, CDR2 FVKESK. CDR3 length equals 19 residues. Losses at the gene ends were 0 bases for V and 0 bases for J; bases not matched to a gene: 9. CDR3 loop: CASSQDLRTSGSSTDTQYF. The DNA of the CDR3 is TGTGCCAGCAGCCAAGACCTTAGGACTAGCGGTTCTAGCACAGATACGCAGTATTTT.

This clone occurred a few times. The chain has TRBV4-1 and TRBJ2-1, with 11 bases aligning to TRBD2. V trimming: 7 bases; J trimming: 4 bases; junction bases outside the gene matches: 9. CDR1 MGHRA and CDR2 YSYEKL come from the germline V gene. The CDR3 consists of 16 residues. The CDR3 DNA reads TGCGCCAGCACCATCGCCGGGACTAGCGGATACAATGAGCAGTTCTTC. Translated, it gives CASTIAGTSGYNEQFF.

V usage is TRBV5-1 and J usage is TRBJ2-3; D is perhaps TRBD2 (5 bases). The CDR3 is 13 amino acids. Germline assignment: CDR1 SGHRS and CDR2 YFSETQ. V was cut by 2 bases and J by 4 bases, with 8 bases left in between. For the CDR3, the DNA is TGCGCCAGCAGCTTACTAGGCGCAGATACGCAGTATTTT. Its translation: CASSLLGADTQYF.

The genes are TRBV7-9 and TRBJ2-1; the D gene is possibly TRBD2 (6 bases). CDR1 is SEHNR, CDR2 FQNEAQ, per germline (reference sequence). V was pared by 1 base and J by 4 bases, with 11 bases between. The CDR3 extends over 15 amino acids. This chain's CDR3 is CASSLGEDGYNEQFF. CDR3 sequence (DNA): TGTGCCAGCAGCTTAGGGGAGGACGGATACAATGAGCAGTTCTTC.

This rearrangement joins TRBV4-1 to TRBJ2-5, with D perhaps TRBD2 (6 bases). Germline V gives CDR1 MGHRA, CDR2 YSYEKL. The ends were cut back, 1 base at V and 4 bases at J, with 22 bases in the middle. The length of the CDR3 is 18 residues. The CDR3 loop reads CASSQVGRGDPRPETQYF. The CDR3 DNA reads TGCGCCAGCAGCCAAGTAGGGCGGGGAGACCCACGACCAGAGACCCAGTACTTC.

DNA of the CDR3: TGCGCCAGCAGCAATACCCAGGGTTCAGGAAACACCATATATTTT. Its translation: CASSNTQGSGNTIYF. The V and J genes are TRBV5-1 and TRBJ1-3, with D possibly TRBD1 on 5 matching bases. CDR3 size: 15 residues. Trimming pared 4 bases from V and 4 bases from J, leaving 15 bases between. CDR1 SGHRS and CDR2 YFSETQ come from the germline V gene.

The V and J genes are TRBV6-5 and TRBJ1-4, with TRBD1 as a possible D gene (6 bases). The CDR3 is made up of 15 amino acids. Germline V gene data show CDR1 as MNHEY and CDR2 as SVGAGI. Trimming stripped 6 bases from V and 7 bases from J, with 18 bases between. CDR3: CASSQTRGRGEKLFF. In DNA, the CDR3 is TGTGCCAGCAGCCAAACCAGGGGTAGGGGTGAAAAACTGTTTTTT.

This rearrangement joins TRBV2 to TRBJ1-1; D uncertain. Germline CDR1 reads SNHLY; CDR2 reads FYNNEI. Trimming took off 3 bases at V and 0 bases at J, with 8 bases between the two ends. This CDR3 is 14 amino acids long. The CDR3 is CASSDPFMNTEAFF. CDR3 sequence (DNA): TGTGCCAGCAGTGACCCGTTTATGAACACTGAAGCTTTCTTT.

This rearrangement joins TRBV5-8 to TRBJ2-1, with D perhaps TRBD2 (6 bases). Trimming removed 4 bases at V and 4 bases at J, with 12 bases between. From germline, CDR1 is SGHTS and CDR2 YDEGEE. The CDR3 consists of 14 residues. CDR3 sequence: CASSVGLFYNEQFF. DNA for the CDR3: TGTGCCAGCAGCGTGGGACTTTTTTACAATGAGCAGTTCTTC.

This chain connects TRBV18 to TRBJ1-5; no reliable D call. The germline V gene has CDR1 KGHSH and CDR2 LQKENI. The CDR3 length is 16 residues. Trimming cost V 3 bases and J 2 bases, with 14 bases left between them. The CDR3 is CASSPPVGAGNQPQHF. CDR3 nucleotide sequence: TGTGCCAGCTCACCTCCAGTCGGTGCGGGCAATCAGCCCCAGCATTTT.

J is TRBJ1-6 and V is TRBV27; D is undetermined. Trimming took 5 bases from V and 4 from J, leaving 12 bases between them. CDR1 MNHEY and CDR2 SMNVEV come from the germline V gene (reference sequence). This CDR3 has 15 amino acids. CDR3 nucleotides: TGTGCCAGCAGTCCGATCCAGGTTTATAATTCACCCCTCCACTTT. Protein: CASSPIQVYNSPLHF.

The CDR3 here is CASSVRDSYGYTF. CDR3 nucleotides: TGCGCCAGCAGCGTGAGGGACAGCTATGGCTACACCTTC. This chain connects TRBV5-1 to TRBJ1-2; 7 nucleotides line up with TRBD1. This CDR3 is 13 amino acids long. The germline V gene has CDR1 SGHRS and CDR2 YFSETQ. Unmatched junction bases numbered 4, after V lost 4 bases and J lost 4 bases.

As for this clone: The same CDR3 arises from other DNA sequences in this sample as well. The chain recombines TRBV5-1 with TRBJ2-1; 12 bases are shared with TRBD2. This CDR3 contains 15 residues. With 4 bases clipped from V and 4 bases from J, the junction kept 3 bases outside the gene matches. Looked up from germline, CDR1 is SGHRS and CDR2 is YFSETQ. The CDR3 DNA follows: TGCGCCAGCAGCCTACTAGCGGGGGGATACAATGAGCAGTTCTTC. Translated: CASSLLAGGYNEQFF.

The rearrangement joins TRBV27 to TRBJ1-1; 8 bases line up with TRBD1. CDR1 and CDR2 (germline): MNHEY, SMNVEV (reference sequence). The CDR3 has 15 amino acids. V lost 2 bases and J lost 1; bases outside the gene matches: 3. The CDR3 region is CASSLNRGENTEAFF. CDR3 coding DNA: TGTGCCAGCAGTTTAAACAGGGGGGAGAACACTGAAGCTTTCTTT.

The rearrangement links TRBV19 to TRBJ1-2; the match to TRBD1 covers 9 bases. The CDR3 spans 16 residues. The V gene end was trimmed by 2 bases and the J gene end by 6 bases; junction bases not matched to a gene: 10. CDR1 LNHDA and CDR2 SQIVND come from the germline V gene (reference sequence). CDR3 sequence (DNA): TGTGCCAGTAGTATACGGGACAGGGTTCTGCGGAATGGCTACACCTTC. Protein: CASSIRDRVLRNGYTF.

In this sample, this clone turned up once. The genes are TRBV5-1 and TRBJ2-2; 9 nucleotides agree with TRBD1. The CDR3 runs to 14 residues. V lost 6 bases and J lost 7; bases outside the gene matches: 7. Per the germline V gene, CDR1 is SGHRS and CDR2 is YFSETQ. CDR3 region: CASNPTGGRGELFF. The CDR3, as DNA: TGCGCCAGCAACCCGACAGGGGGGCGCGGGGAGCTGTTTTTT. The full variable domain, in which reference TRBV5-1 and TRBJ2-2 provide the parts outside the CDR3, is KAGVTQTPRYLIKTRGQQVTLSCSPISGHRSVSWYQQTPGQGLQFLFEYFSETQRNKGNFPGRFSGRQFSNSRSEMNVSTLELGDSALYLCASNPTGGRGELFFGEGSRLTVL.

The chain links TRBV13 to TRBJ2-7; possible D gene TRBD2, 6 bases. Germline V CDR1 and CDR2: PRHDT, FYEKMQ (reference sequence). This CDR3 contains 14 residues. The V and J ends lost 2 bases and 6 bases respectively, with 14 bases between them. The DNA for the CDR3 is TGTGCCAGCAGCTTACGGGGGAACTACGTCGAGCAGTACGTC. Its translation is CASSLRGNYVEQYV.

The chain is built from TRBV4-2 and TRBJ2-5; D is undetermined. The ends were cut back, 4 bases at V and 3 bases at J, with 9 bases in the middle. Germline assignment: CDR1 LGHNA and CDR2 YNFKEQ. The CDR3 loop spans 13 amino acids. The CDR3 DNA sequence: TGTGCCAGCAGCCCGCACCGAGAAGAGACCCAGTACTTC. Amino acid sequence: CASSPHREETQYF.

This clone came up once. The CDR3 is CASSFRSASNQPQHF. The DNA of the CDR3 is TGTGCCAGCAGTTTCCGGAGTGCTAGCAATCAGCCCCAGCATTTT. The chain links TRBV2 to TRBJ1-5, with D unclear. V was shortened by 5 bases and J by 0 bases, with 11 bases between the two germline ends. The CDR3 is 15 amino acids. Germline-derived CDR1 and CDR2 are SNHLY and FYNNEI. The variable domain in full, completed from reference TRBV2 and TRBJ1-5, reads EPEVTQTPSHQVTQMGQEVILRCVPISNHLYFYWYRQILGQKVEFLVSFYNNEISEKSEIFDDQFSVERPDGSNFTLKIRSTKLEDSAMYFCASSFRSASNQPQHFGDGTRLSIL.

The V call is TRBV6-5, the J call TRBJ1-6, with 9 bases identical to TRBD1. After removal of 5 bases from V and 10 bases from J, the junction contained 9 bases not matched to a gene. The CDR3 is made up of 15 amino acids. Germline-derived CDR1 and CDR2 are MNHEY and SVGAGI. The CDR3 nucleotides are TGTGCCAGCAGTCGAACCGGGACAGGGCAATCACCCCTCCACTTT. It specifies CASSRTGTGQSPLHF.

This clone occurred a few times. This rearrangement joins TRBV2 to TRBJ1-2, with 8 bases lining up with TRBD1. Germline V gene sequence: CDR1 SNHLY, CDR2 FYNNEI. V was clipped by 2 bases and J by 8 bases; unmatched bases: 13. CDR3 length: 16 residues. CDR3: CASSEPLTGAGGGYTF. The CDR3 nucleotides are TGTGCCAGCAGTGAACCCTTGACAGGGGCGGGCGGCGGCTACACCTTC. Full variable domain (remainder filled in from reference TRBV2 and TRBJ1-2): EPEVTQTPSHQVTQMGQEVILRCVPISNHLYFYWYRQILGQKVEFLVSFYNNEISEKSEIFDDQFSVERPDGSNFTLKIRSTKLEDSAMYFCASSEPLTGAGGGYTFGSGTRLTVV.

The chain employs TRBV27 and TRBJ1-6; 8 bases map to TRBD1. Losses at the gene ends were 1 base for V and 5 bases for J; bases not matched to a gene: 7. The CDR3 sequence is 17 residues long. CDR1 and CDR2 (germline): MNHEY, SMNVEV (reference sequence). The CDR3 reads CASSLWGPTGDNSPLHF. CDR3 bases: TGTGCCAGCAGTTTATGGGGACCGACAGGGGATAATTCACCCCTCCACTTT.